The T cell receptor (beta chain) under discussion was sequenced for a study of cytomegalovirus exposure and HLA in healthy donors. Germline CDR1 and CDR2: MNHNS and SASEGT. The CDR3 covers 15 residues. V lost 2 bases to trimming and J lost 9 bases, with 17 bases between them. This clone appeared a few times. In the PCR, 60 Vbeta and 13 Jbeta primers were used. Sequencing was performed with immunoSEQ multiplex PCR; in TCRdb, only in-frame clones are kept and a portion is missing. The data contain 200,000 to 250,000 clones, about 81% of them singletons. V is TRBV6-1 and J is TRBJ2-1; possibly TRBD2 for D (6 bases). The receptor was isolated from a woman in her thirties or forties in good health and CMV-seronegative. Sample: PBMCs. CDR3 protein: CASSEIGPEAGEQFF. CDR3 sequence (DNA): TGTGCCAGCAGTGAAATAGGACCAGAAGCGGGTGAGCAGTTCTTC.